This passage covers 23 T cell receptor beta chains from one sample sequenced in a study of cytomegalovirus exposure and HLA in healthy donors (dated by TCRdb to the late 2010s). Library creation used the immunoSEQ multiplex PCR assay. The multiplex PCR relied on a mix of 60 forward primers for TCR Vbeta segments and 13 reverse primers for TCR Jbeta segments. The table was pulled from immuneACCESS by TCRdb, which kept in-frame rearrangements only. Such tables lose some clones; where checked, under half of the loss comes from unresolved V genes, and the rest has no known cause. A total of about 150,000 clones appear in this sample, approximately 69% of them only once. 2.1% of the sample belongs to the ten largest clones. Material for sequencing was PBMCs. All receptors derive from a man younger than 40 in good health and CMV-seronegative.

The chain uses TRBV6-5 and TRBJ2-5; maybe TRBD2 (7 bases). CDR1 is MNHEY and CDR2 is SVGAGI in the germline V gene. V was shortened by 6 bases and J by 5 bases, with 13 bases between the two germline ends. The CDR3 extends over 13 amino acids. The CDR3 DNA reads TGTGCCAGCAGGGGGGCCGGGGGGGAGACCCAGTACTTC. This codes for CASRGAGGETQYF.

The CDR3 loop is CAVRQSANYGYTF. As DNA, the CDR3 is TGTGCCGTTCGACAGTCGGCTAACTATGGCTACACCTTC. The chain links TRBV6-1 to TRBJ1-2; TRBD1 is a possible D gene (5 bases). The CDR3 is made up of 13 amino acids. Deletions cut 11 bases from V and 0 bases from J, with 13 bases between. Germline V gives CDR1 MNHNS, CDR2 SASEGT.

The V call is TRBV7-9, the J call TRBJ2-7; 11 bases agree with TRBD1. V lost 5 bases, J lost 6 bases, and 6 bases stayed unmatched. The CDR3 consists of 14 residues. Germline V gene sequence: CDR1 SEHNR, CDR2 FQNEAQ (reference sequence). CDR3 nucleotides: TGTGCCAGCAGCCTCGTCGGGACAGGGGGCGAGCAGTACTTC. This encodes CASSLVGTGGEQYF.

The rearrangement joins TRBV5-6 to TRBJ1-3; perhaps TRBD1 as D (6 bases). In germline, CDR1 is SGHDT, CDR2 YYEEEE. This CDR3 has 17 residues. V lost 4 bases to trimming and J lost 0 bases, with 17 bases between them. The CDR3 loop is CASSDRTVFLSGNTIYF. CDR3 in DNA: TGTGCCAGCAGCGACCGGACAGTTTTCCTCTCTGGAAACACCATATATTTT.

Concerning this clone itself: The sample carries other DNA sequences with the same CDR3. The rearrangement joins TRBV19 to TRBJ2-5, with 7 nucleotides matching TRBD1. Germline V gene data show CDR1 as LNHDA and CDR2 as SQIVND (reference sequence). The length of the CDR3 is 14 residues. Trimming cost V 3 bases and J 3 bases; bases outside gene matches: 4. CDR3 DNA sequence: TGTGCCAGTAGTATCGCCGGGACAGAAGAGACCCAGTACTTC. Amino acids: CASSIAGTEETQYF.

This clone turned up a few times. The V and J genes are TRBV7-9 and TRBJ2-7, with a weak D call TRBD1 (5 bases). Germline values: CDR1 SEHNR, CDR2 FQNEAQ (reference sequence). This CDR3 contains 13 residues. The V end lost 5 bases, the J end lost 3 bases, and 11 bases lay between the germline ends. The CDR3 DNA sequence: TGTGCCAGCAGCGACGACAGCAGCTACGAGCAGTACTTC. Translating it yields CASSDDSSYEQYF.

This clone was recorded once. This CDR3 is CASSLRDTHWGEQYF. CDR3 DNA: TGTGCCAGCAGTCTCCGGGACACCCATTGGGGCGAGCAGTACTTC. V gene TRBV25-1 combines with J gene TRBJ2-7; D perhaps matches TRBD1 (6 bases). V was clipped by 5 bases and J by 6 bases, with 20 bases between them. Germline CDR1 reads MGHDK; CDR2 reads SYGVNS. This CDR3 is 15 amino acids long.

This clone was detected a few times. The chain has TRBV28 and TRBJ1-1, with 11 nucleotides matching TRBD1. CDR1 and CDR2 (germline): MDHEN, SYDVKM. This CDR3 spans 18 amino acids. V shed 6 bases and J 4 bases; nucleotides not matched to a gene: 16. The CDR3 region has the DNA TGTGCCAGCAGACCCAGAACCTTACGGGACAGGGGGACCACTGAAGCTTTCTTT. Translating gives CASRPRTLRDRGTTEAFF.

The chain couples TRBV5-1 to TRBJ1-4; 7 bases map to TRBD1. The CDR3 extends over 17 amino acids. The germline V gene has CDR1 SGHRS and CDR2 YFSETQ. V shed 4 bases and J 0 bases; nucleotides not matched to a gene: 9. CDR3: CASSLGTATATNEKLFF. In DNA, the CDR3 is TGCGCCAGCAGCCTCGGGACAGCAACTGCAACTAATGAAAAACTGTTTTTT.

This clone was seen just once. The genes are TRBV18 and TRBJ1-1, with D tentatively TRBD1 (6 bases). Per germline, CDR1 KGHSH and CDR2 LQKENI. V gave up 3 bases and J gave up 5 bases, with 13 bases separating them. The CDR3 is made up of 14 amino acids. The CDR3 nucleotides are TGTGCCAGCTCACCGGACAGAAGTAGGACTGAAGCTTTCTTT. Its protein is CASSPDRSRTEAFF. Full variable domain (outside the CDR3, taken from reference TRBV18 and TRBJ1-1): NAGVMQNPRHLVRRRGQEARLRCSPMKGHSHVYWYRQLPEEGLKFMVYLQKENIIDESGMPKERFSAEFPKEGPSILRIQQVVRGDSAAYFCASSPDRSRTEAFFGQGTRLTVV.

This clone came up a few times. The chain uses TRBV2 and TRBJ1-5; tentatively, D is TRBD1 (6 bases). Looked up from germline, CDR1 is SNHLY and CDR2 is FYNNEI. The CDR3 length is 13 residues. V was pared by 7 bases and J by 7 bases, with 14 bases between. For the CDR3, the DNA is TGTGCCAGCAACAAACAGGGTGGACAGCCCCAGCATTTT. Translating gives CASNKQGGQPQHF. Full variable domain (rest looked up from reference TRBV2 and TRBJ1-5): EPEVTQTPSHQVTQMGQEVILRCVPISNHLYFYWYRQILGQKVEFLVSFYNNEISEKSEIFDDQFSVERPDGSNFTLKIRSTKLEDSAMYFCASNKQGGQPQHFGDGTRLSIL.

This clone was observed once. This rearrangement joins TRBV13 to TRBJ2-7; 9 bases line up with TRBD1. The trim removed 0 bases at V and 3 bases at J, leaving 9 bases unmatched. Germline assignment: CDR1 PRHDT and CDR2 FYEKMQ (reference sequence). This CDR3 is 17 amino acids long. CDR3 DNA sequence: TGTGCCAGCAGCTTAGGCTTTAGGACAGGGGCACGCTACGAGCAGTACTTC. Protein sequence: CASSLGFRTGARYEQYF.

The CDR3 is CATSHRRGYGYTF. The DNA of the CDR3 is TGTGCCACCAGCCATCGCCGAGGCTATGGCTACACCTTC. The chain is built from TRBV15 and TRBJ1-2; D is undetermined. This CDR3 has 13 amino acids. CDR1 is LNHNV and CDR2 is YYDKDF in the germline V gene (reference sequence). V shed 5 bases and J shed 4 bases, with 11 bases lying between them.

The V gene is TRBV7-8, the J gene TRBJ2-2; the D is unclear. This CDR3 has 16 amino acids. In germline, CDR1 is SGHVS, CDR2 FQNEAQ. The V gene lost 0 bases and the J gene lost 1 base, with 9 bases spanning the gap. The DNA for the CDR3 is TGTGCCAGCAGCTTAGCGCGTCAGGAGAACACCGGGGAGCTGTTTTTT. Its translation is CASSLARQENTGELFF.

This clone was observed a single time. The J gene is TRBJ2-7, the V gene TRBV30, with D unresolved. This CDR3 comprises 14 residues. Germline CDR1 is GTSNPN and CDR2 is SVGIG (reference sequence). V was trimmed by 1 base and J by 0 bases, leaving 10 bases between them. The CDR3 DNA reads as TGTGCCTGGAGTGCCGGTTCTAGCTCCTACGAGCAGTACTTC. Translated: CAWSAGSSSYEQYF.

The rearrangement links TRBV4-2 to TRBJ2-1; 7 bases match TRBD1. The CDR3 spans 16 residues. Germline V gene sequence: CDR1 LGHNA, CDR2 YNFKEQ. J was trimmed by 4 bases and V by 5 bases; bases with no gene match: 11. The CDR3 nucleotides are TGTGCCAGCAGCTTTCGCCGGGACAGCCCATACAATGAGCAGTTCTTC. As protein: CASSFRRDSPYNEQFF.

DNA of the CDR3: TGCGCCAGCAGCCGGGGGGACGGCTTAAACATTCAGTACTTC. Translated: CASSRGDGLNIQYF. The chain employs TRBV5-1 and TRBJ2-4, with 7 positions matching TRBD2. CDR3 size: 14 residues. From germline, CDR1 is SGHRS and CDR2 YFSETQ. The V and J ends lost 4 bases and 6 bases, in that order; junction bases with no gene match: 7.

This clone was observed a single time. V usage is TRBV6-6 and J usage is TRBJ2-2; 9 bases agree with TRBD2. With 7 bases clipped from V and 3 bases from J, the junction kept 6 bases outside the gene matches. This CDR3 comprises 15 residues. CDR1 is MNHNY and CDR2 is SVGAGI in the germline V gene (reference sequence). The CDR3 region has the DNA TGTGCCAGCACCGCGGGGGGGGCTGACACCGGGGAGCTGTTTTTT. It yields the protein CASTAGGADTGELFF.

This chain uses TRBV4-2 with TRBJ1-5, with D hard to call. Germline V lookup: CDR1 LGHNA, CDR2 YNFKEQ. The V gene lost 1 base and the J gene lost 2 bases, with 9 bases spanning the gap. This CDR3 is built from 15 residues. DNA of the CDR3: TGTGCCAGCAGCCAAGTAGAGGGAGGCAATCAGCCCCAGCATTTT. As protein: CASSQVEGGNQPQHF.

V and J are TRBV6-1 and TRBJ1-1; perhaps TRBD1 as D (6 bases). Trimming stripped 2 bases from V and 4 bases from J, with 8 bases between. Per the germline V gene, CDR1 is MNHNS and CDR2 is SASEGT. The CDR3 length is 13 residues. The CDR3 DNA sequence: TGTGCCAGCAGTGAACAGGGGTTCACTGAAGCTTTCTTT. Amino acid sequence: CASSEQGFTEAFF.

This clone came up a few times. V is TRBV2 and J is TRBJ1-1; D is unclear. The germline V gene encodes CDR1 SNHLY and CDR2 FYNNEI. CDR3 length: 15 residues. Between the trimmed V and J ends, which lost 7 bases and 0 bases, there was a span of 15 bases. In DNA form, the CDR3 reads TGTGCCAGCACCCGAGGAACGGGGATGAACACTGAAGCTTTCTTT. Translating it yields CASTRGTGMNTEAFF.

This chain connects TRBV5-1 to TRBJ1-3; 8 bases line up with TRBD1. With V trimmed by 1 base and J by 4 bases, 10 bases remained unmatched. The CDR3 extends over 17 amino acids. CDR1 and CDR2 (germline): SGHRS, YFSETQ. CDR3 sequence: CASSLPGTGVIGNTIYF. In nucleotides, the CDR3 is TGCGCCAGCAGCTTGCCCGGGACAGGTGTTATAGGAAACACCATATATTTT.

With respect to this clone: Distinct nucleotide sequences in the sample also encode this CDR3. The chain combines TRBV5-1 with TRBJ2-5; maybe TRBD2 (5 bases). V dropped 0 bases and J dropped 5 bases, with 8 bases sitting between them. Germline loops: CDR1 SGHRS, CDR2 YFSETQ. This CDR3 contains 13 residues. The CDR3 DNA reads TGCGCCAGCAGCTTGGTGGGAGAGGAGACCCAGTACTTC. The encoded protein is CASSLVGEETQYF.